These 27 T cell receptor beta chains were all obtained from the same sample, sequenced in a study of shared clonotypes between healthy human individuals. Method: immunoSEQ multiplex PCR; TCRdb's copy keeps in-frame clones and lacks some. The sample consists of 2 million to 2.5 million clones, 93% of them appearing once. Material for sequencing was naive CD4+ T cells from PBMCs. As for subset: CD45RA+ positively selected. All receptors come from a young man in good health. Some clones in this sample may be carry-over from other donors' samples.

This clone was recorded once. The chain recombines TRBV6-5 with TRBJ2-5; D possibly corresponds to TRBD1 (6 bases). V was clipped by 4 bases and J by 5 bases, with 17 bases between them. From germline, CDR1 is MNHEY and CDR2 SVGAGI. This CDR3 has 15 amino acids. CDR3 coding DNA: TGTGCCAGCAGTTGGGGGACATCCCCGCGGGAGACCCAGTACTTC. Protein sequence: CASSWGTSPRETQYF.

This clone was recorded once. The V and J genes are TRBV9 and TRBJ2-2, with 7 bases matching TRBD1. The CDR3 spans 16 residues. V shed 6 bases, J shed 7 bases, and the junction held 15 bases outside the gene matches. Germline V gene lookup returns CDR1 SGDLS and CDR2 YYNGEE. The CDR3 is CASNRQGHASSGELFF. The CDR3 bases are TGTGCCAGCAACCGACAGGGTCACGCCTCCAGCGGGGAGCTGTTTTTT. The variable domain in full, with the rest retrieved from reference TRBV9 and TRBJ2-2, is DSGVTQTPKHLITATGQRVTLRCSPRSGDLSVYWYQQSLDQGLQFLIQYYNGEERAKGNILERFSAQQFPDLHSELNLSSLELGDSALYFCASNRQGHASSGELFFGEGSRLTVL.

J is TRBJ2-5 and V is TRBV20-1; D not resolved. The germline V and J ends were trimmed by 6 bases and 9 bases, with 11 bases remaining between them. Germline-derived CDR1 and CDR2 are DFQATT and SNEGSKA (reference sequence). The CDR3 is 10 residues long. DNA for the CDR3: TGCAGTGCCACTAACCTGGCCCAGTACTTC. Translated, it gives CSATNLAQYF.

The J gene is TRBJ1-2, the V gene TRBV10-3; D is perhaps TRBD1 (5 bases). CDR3 size: 14 residues. Germline assignment: CDR1 ENHRY and CDR2 SYGVKD. The V gene lost 6 bases and the J gene lost 4 bases, with 15 bases spanning the gap. This CDR3 reads CAIRNQGSRYGYTF. CDR3 nucleotide sequence: TGTGCCATCAGGAACCAGGGCTCTCGCTATGGCTACACCTTC.

The CDR3 protein is CASSLRAGDLAGENTQYF. The CDR3 DNA sequence: TGTGCCAGCAGCTTAAGGGCGGGCGACCTAGCGGGAGAAAATACGCAGTATTTT. V is TRBV7-3 and J is TRBJ2-3; 10 bases line up with TRBD2. The CDR3 length is 18 residues. CDR1 is SGHTA and CDR2 is FQGTGA in the germline V gene. V was pared by 1 base and J by 7 bases, with 14 bases of the junction left unmatched.

V usage is TRBV2 and J usage is TRBJ2-1, with TRBD1 as a possible D gene (6 bases). The CDR3 has 11 amino acids. Germline-derived CDR1 and CDR2 are SNHLY and FYNNEI. V was clipped by 11 bases and J by 6 bases, with 11 bases between them. The CDR3 nucleotides are TGTGCCTCCCGACAGGTCAATGAGCAGTTCTTC. This sequence encodes CASRQVNEQFF.

The chain joins TRBV19 to TRBJ2-1; possibly TRBD2 for D (5 bases). This CDR3 comprises 14 residues. From germline, CDR1 is LNHDA and CDR2 SQIVND (reference sequence). Trimming removed 10 bases at V and 10 bases at J, with 23 bases between. The CDR3 DNA reads as TGTGCCACCAAAATCGGTCCCCGGGAAGGCGAGCAGTTCTTC. This encodes CATKIGPREGEQFF.

The chain carries TRBV7-8 and TRBJ1-2, with D unclear. There are 15 residues in the CDR3. V lost 5 bases, J lost 0 bases, and 13 bases lay in between. CDR1 SGHVS and CDR2 FQNEAQ come from the germline V gene. For the CDR3, the DNA is TGTGCCAGCAGCCCCGACGCCTTTGCTAACTATGGCTACACCTTC. Its translation is CASSPDAFANYGYTF.

This rearrangement joins TRBV5-1 to TRBJ2-5; tentative D call: TRBD1 (6 bases). The CDR3 runs to 14 residues. The V end lost 4 bases, the J end lost 2 bases, and 12 bases lay between the germline ends. Germline CDR1 and CDR2: SGHRS and YFSETQ. This CDR3 is CASSTGSGQETQYF. CDR3 nucleotide sequence: TGCGCCAGCAGCACAGGGTCAGGTCAAGAGACCCAGTACTTC.

The rearrangement joins TRBV2 to TRBJ2-1; TRBD1 matches 9 bases. This CDR3 has 19 residues. Germline CDR1 is SNHLY and CDR2 is FYNNEI. V lost 4 bases, J lost 0 bases, and 13 bases stayed unmatched. CDR3 nucleotide sequence: TGTGCCAGCAGTGGACAGGGGGGGCCTAGCGGTATCTCCTACAATGAGCAGTTCTTC. Its translation: CASSGQGGPSGISYNEQFF.

This clone was observed a handful of times. The chain carries TRBV5-1 and TRBJ2-5, with TRBD1 matching over 11 bases. The V gene's germline CDR1 is SGHRS and CDR2 YFSETQ. The CDR3 consists of 16 residues. The junction had 10 bases not matched to a gene; V was cut back by 4 bases and J by 5 bases. The DNA for the CDR3 is TGCGCCAGCAGCCCGCATCGGACAGGGGGCGTTGAGACCCAGTACTTC. Residues: CASSPHRTGGVETQYF.

This chain connects TRBV7-3 to TRBJ1-2; D not resolved. V was clipped by 2 bases and J by 1 base, with 11 bases between them. Germline V gene sequence: CDR1 SGHTA, CDR2 FQGTGA. The CDR3 runs 15 residues. The CDR3 DNA sequence: TGTGCCAGCAGCTTATTTCCCGGACTTAACTATGGCTACACCTTC. Protein: CASSLFPGLNYGYTF.

This rearrangement joins TRBV5-1 to TRBJ2-7, with D possibly matching TRBD1 (7 bases). Germline CDR1 reads SGHRS; CDR2 reads YFSETQ. The CDR3 contains 16 residues. Deletions cut 1 base from V and 5 bases from J, with 19 bases between. Here the CDR3 DNA reads TGCGCCAGCAGCTTGTCCAGACAGGGAGGTTTCAACGAGCAGTACTTC. It specifies CASSLSRQGGFNEQYF.

As concerns this clone: At one boundary the junction diverges from the germline segment, which might be a read error. The CDR3 sequence: CASSPAGGKQPQHF. DNA of the CDR3: TGTGCCAGCTCACCCGCAGGGGGCAAACAGCCCCAGCATTTT. The V and J genes are TRBV18 and TRBJ1-5; 8 bases agree with TRBD1. Germline-derived CDR1 and CDR2 are KGHSH and LQKENI. This CDR3 is built from 14 residues.

The chain combines TRBV28 with TRBJ1-2; tentative D call: TRBD1 (6 bases). Germline V gene lookup returns CDR1 MDHEN and CDR2 SYDVKM. Trimming shortened V by 9 bases and J by 6 bases, and 29 bases separated the two germline ends. The CDR3 is 17 residues long. DNA of the CDR3: TGTGCCAGTGGGGCCTCGGGGGCATCTGACTGGGAACATGGCTACACCTTC. Protein: CASGASGASDWEHGYTF.

The chain carries TRBV7-3 and TRBJ1-1, with a weak D call TRBD1 (6 bases). The CDR3 runs 13 residues. V was clipped by 1 base and J by 8 bases, with 11 bases between them. Germline values: CDR1 SGHTA, CDR2 FQGTGA. CDR3 coding DNA: TGTGCCAGCAGCTTAATAGGGACATCCGAAGCTTTCTTT. Translated, it gives CASSLIGTSEAFF.

This chain links TRBV7-9 with TRBJ2-7, with 13 bases lining up with TRBD2. Germline V CDR1 and CDR2: SEHNR, FQNEAQ (reference sequence). V lost 5 bases and J lost 7; bases outside the gene matches: 8. This CDR3 contains 15 residues. The CDR3 region is CASSLRLAGGTEQYF. In nucleotides, the CDR3 is TGTGCCAGCAGCCTCCGACTAGCGGGAGGCACTGAGCAGTACTTC.

Worth noting for this clone: In the same sample, other DNA sequences code for this CDR3. The chain has TRBV28 and TRBJ1-4, with D unresolved. Germline CDR1 and CDR2: MDHEN and SYDVKM. V dropped 5 bases and J dropped 8 bases, with 15 bases sitting between them. The CDR3 spans 14 residues. The CDR3 reads CASSVHRLVEKLFF. The CDR3 bases are TGTGCCAGCAGTGTCCACCGGTTGGTCGAAAAACTGTTTTTT. The variable domain in full, with the rest retrieved from reference TRBV28 and TRBJ1-4, is DVKVTQSSRYLVKRTGEKVFLECVQDMDHENMFWYRQDPGLGLRLIYFSYDVKMKEKGDIPEGYSVSREKKERFSLILESASTNQTSMYLCASSVHRLVEKLFFGSGTQLSVL.

The genes are TRBV23-1 and TRBJ2-1, with TRBD1 identical over 10 bases. TRBV23-1 is classed as an ORF, of uncertain function. With V trimmed by 4 bases and J by 5 bases, 8 bases remained unmatched. The CDR3 contains 16 residues. The CDR3 here is CASSRQGAKGNNEQFF. As DNA, the CDR3 is TGCGCCAGCAGTCGACAGGGGGCTAAAGGGAACAATGAGCAGTTCTTC.

The J gene is TRBJ1-2, the V gene TRBV15; maybe TRBD1 (6 bases). This CDR3 region has 12 residues. Germline values: CDR1 LNHNV, CDR2 YYDKDF (reference sequence). Trimming cost V 3 bases and J 8 bases, with 10 bases left between them. In nucleotides, the CDR3 is TGTGCCACCAGCAGTGGGACATCAGGCTACACCTTC. Translated: CATSSGTSGYTF.

V is TRBV7-9 and J is TRBJ1-4, with 9 bases matching TRBD1. The CDR3 is made up of 17 amino acids. With 2 bases clipped from V and 3 bases from J, the junction kept 7 bases outside the gene matches. The germline gives CDR1 SEHNR, CDR2 FQNEAQ (reference sequence). This chain's CDR3 is CASSLTTGGKANEKLFF. The DNA for the CDR3 is TGTGCCAGCAGCTTAACCACAGGGGGCAAGGCTAATGAAAAACTGTTTTTT.

The chain carries TRBV7-2 and TRBJ1-6; 7 nucleotides agree with TRBD1. Germline values: CDR1 SGHTA, CDR2 FQGNSA. Trimming took 2 bases from V and 15 from J; bases not matched to a gene: 4. This CDR3 region has 12 residues. The CDR3 protein is CASSLKGQSLHF. The CDR3 nucleotides are TGTGCCAGCAGCTTAAAGGGACAGAGCCTCCACTTT.

This clone was observed a single time. V gene TRBV5-6 combines with J gene TRBJ2-7, with D unclear. There are 14 residues in the CDR3. The V end lost 4 bases, the J end lost 3 bases, and 14 bases lay between the germline ends. Germline V gene lookup returns CDR1 SGHDT and CDR2 YYEEEE. This CDR3 reads CASSQPLLSYEQYF. The CDR3, as DNA: TGTGCCAGCAGCCAACCCTTGCTGAGCTACGAGCAGTACTTC.

This chain uses TRBV7-6 with TRBJ2-3; a possible D gene is TRBD2 (6 bases). Germline loops: CDR1 SGHVS, CDR2 FNYEAQ. There are 16 residues in the CDR3. Trimming stripped 4 bases from V and 4 bases from J, with 18 bases between. The CDR3 protein is CASSSQGGVTPDTQYF. In DNA, the CDR3 is TGTGCCAGCAGCTCCCAAGGCGGGGTAACTCCAGATACGCAGTATTTT.

Comment on this clone: The germline gene is not matched at one end of the junction; a read error may be the cause. The rearrangement joins TRBV28 to TRBJ2-2, with a weak D call TRBD1 (7 bases). CDR1 MDHEN and CDR2 SYDVKM come from the germline V gene. The CDR3 sequence is 14 residues long. Here the CDR3 DNA reads TGTGCCAGCAGTTCCAGACAGTTCAGGGGGGAGGTGTTTTTT. Translation: CASSSRQFRGEVFF.

The rearrangement joins TRBV18 to TRBJ1-2; 8 bases align to TRBD1. This CDR3 contains 16 residues. Trimming removed 0 bases from V and 6 bases from J; junction bases left unmatched: 9. CDR1 and CDR2 from the germline V gene are KGHSH and LQKENI. The chain's CDR3 is CASSPPVGQGGDGYTF. The CDR3 DNA follows: TGTGCCAGCTCACCACCGGTCGGACAGGGCGGGGATGGCTACACCTTC.

This clone showed up just a few times. The CDR3 DNA reads as TGTGCCAGCAGTGATCAGGAGCATCAGCCCCAGCATTTT. This sequence encodes CASSDQEHQPQHF. The chain employs TRBV2 and TRBJ1-5; no definite D call. There are 13 residues in the CDR3. Germline assignment: CDR1 SNHLY and CDR2 FYNNEI. Trimming stripped 3 bases from V and 5 bases from J, with 8 bases between.